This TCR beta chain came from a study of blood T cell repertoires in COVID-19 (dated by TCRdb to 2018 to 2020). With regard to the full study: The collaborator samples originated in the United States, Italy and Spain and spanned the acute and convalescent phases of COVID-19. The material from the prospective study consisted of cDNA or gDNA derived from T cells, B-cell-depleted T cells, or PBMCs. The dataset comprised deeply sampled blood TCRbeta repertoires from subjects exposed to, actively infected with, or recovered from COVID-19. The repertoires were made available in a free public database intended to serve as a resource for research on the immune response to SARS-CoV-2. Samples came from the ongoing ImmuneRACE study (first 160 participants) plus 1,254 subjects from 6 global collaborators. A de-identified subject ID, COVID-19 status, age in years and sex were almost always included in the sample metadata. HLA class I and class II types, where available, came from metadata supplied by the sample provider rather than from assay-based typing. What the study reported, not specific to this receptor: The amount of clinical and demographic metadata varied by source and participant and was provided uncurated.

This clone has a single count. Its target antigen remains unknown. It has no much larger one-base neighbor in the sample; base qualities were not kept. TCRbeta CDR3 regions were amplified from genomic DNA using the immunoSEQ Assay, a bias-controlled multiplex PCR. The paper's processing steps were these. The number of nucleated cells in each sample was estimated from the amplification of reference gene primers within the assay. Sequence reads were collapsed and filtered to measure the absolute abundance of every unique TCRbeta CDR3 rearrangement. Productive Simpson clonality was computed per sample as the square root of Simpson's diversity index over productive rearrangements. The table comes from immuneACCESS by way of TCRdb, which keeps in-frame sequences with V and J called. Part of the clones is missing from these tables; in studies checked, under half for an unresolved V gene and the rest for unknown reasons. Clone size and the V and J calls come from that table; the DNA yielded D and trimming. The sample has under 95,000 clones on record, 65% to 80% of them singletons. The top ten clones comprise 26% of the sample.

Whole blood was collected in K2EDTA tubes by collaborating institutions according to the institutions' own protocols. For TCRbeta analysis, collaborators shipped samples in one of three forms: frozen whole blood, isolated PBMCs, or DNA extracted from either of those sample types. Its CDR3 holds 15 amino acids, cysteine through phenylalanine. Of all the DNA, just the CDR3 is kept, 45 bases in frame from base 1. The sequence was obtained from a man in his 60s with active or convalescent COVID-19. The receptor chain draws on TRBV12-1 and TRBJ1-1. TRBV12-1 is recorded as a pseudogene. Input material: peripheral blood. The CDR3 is CASSFARRMNTEAFF. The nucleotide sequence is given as TGTGCCAGCAGCTTTGCGCGGCGGATGAACACTGAAGCTTTCTTT.